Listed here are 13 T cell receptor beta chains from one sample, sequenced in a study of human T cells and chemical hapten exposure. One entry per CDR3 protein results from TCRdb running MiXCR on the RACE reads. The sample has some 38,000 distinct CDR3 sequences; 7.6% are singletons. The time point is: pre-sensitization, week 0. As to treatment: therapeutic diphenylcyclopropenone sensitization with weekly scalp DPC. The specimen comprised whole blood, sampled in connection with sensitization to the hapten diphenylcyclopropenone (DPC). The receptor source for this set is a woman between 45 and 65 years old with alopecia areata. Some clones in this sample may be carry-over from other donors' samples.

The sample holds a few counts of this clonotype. The CDR3 region is CAGPGASTDTQYF. CDR3 nucleotide sequence: TGTGCCGGACCGGGAGCAAGCACAGATACGCAGTATTTT. The rearrangement joins TRBV30 to TRBJ2-3, with D possibly matching TRBD2 (6 bases). The germline V and J ends were trimmed by 8 bases and 0 bases, with 12 bases remaining between them. Per germline, CDR1 GTSNPN and CDR2 SVGIG (reference sequence). This CDR3 region has 13 residues. The whole variable domain, filled in from reference TRBV30 and TRBJ2-3, reads SQTIHQWPATLVQPVGSPLSLECTVEGTSNPNLYWYRQAAGRGLQLLFYSVGIGQISSEVPQNLSASRPQDRQFILSSKKLLLSDSGFYLCAGPGASTDTQYFGPGTRLTVL.

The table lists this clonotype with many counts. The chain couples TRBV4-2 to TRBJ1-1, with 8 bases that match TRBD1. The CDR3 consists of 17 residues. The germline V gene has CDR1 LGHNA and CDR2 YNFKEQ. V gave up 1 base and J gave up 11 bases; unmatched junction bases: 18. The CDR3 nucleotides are TGTGCCAGCAGCCAAGGGGGTTGGAGACAGGGGCACCAGGGGGCTTTCTTT. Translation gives CASSQGGWRQGHQGAFF.

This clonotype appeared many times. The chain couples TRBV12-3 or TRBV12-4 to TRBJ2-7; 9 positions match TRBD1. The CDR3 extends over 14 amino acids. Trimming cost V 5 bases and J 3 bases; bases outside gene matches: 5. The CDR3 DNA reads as TGTGCCAGCAGTACCCGGGACAGGGTCTACGAGCAGTACTTC. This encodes CASSTRDRVYEQYF.

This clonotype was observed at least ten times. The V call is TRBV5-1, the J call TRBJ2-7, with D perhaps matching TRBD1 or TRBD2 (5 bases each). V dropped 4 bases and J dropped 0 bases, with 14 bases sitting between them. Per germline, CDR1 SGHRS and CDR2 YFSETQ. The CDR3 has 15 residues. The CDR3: CASSPSPGSSYEQYF. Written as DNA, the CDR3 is TGCGCCAGCAGCCCCTCTCCAGGGAGCTCCTACGAGCAGTACTTC.

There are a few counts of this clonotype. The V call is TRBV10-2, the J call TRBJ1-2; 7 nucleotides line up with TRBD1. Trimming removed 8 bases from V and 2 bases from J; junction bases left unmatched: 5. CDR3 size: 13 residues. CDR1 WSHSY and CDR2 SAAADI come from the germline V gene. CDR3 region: CASGGQPNYGYTF. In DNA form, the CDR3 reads TGCGCCAGCGGGGGACAGCCCAACTATGGCTACACCTTC.

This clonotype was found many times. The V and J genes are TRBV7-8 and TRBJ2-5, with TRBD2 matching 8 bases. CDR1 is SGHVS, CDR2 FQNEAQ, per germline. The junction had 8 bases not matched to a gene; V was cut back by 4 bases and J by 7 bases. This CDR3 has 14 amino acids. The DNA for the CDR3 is TGTGCCAGCAGCTCGGCTACCGGGAGGGTGACCCAGTACTTC. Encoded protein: CASSSATGRVTQYF.

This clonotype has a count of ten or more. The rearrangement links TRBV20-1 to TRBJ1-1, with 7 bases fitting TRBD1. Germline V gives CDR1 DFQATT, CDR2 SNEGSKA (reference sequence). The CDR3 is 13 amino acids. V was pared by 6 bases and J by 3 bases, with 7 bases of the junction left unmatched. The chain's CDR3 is CSAPPQGDTEAFF. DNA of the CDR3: TGCAGTGCGCCCCCGCAGGGGGACACTGAAGCTTTCTTT.

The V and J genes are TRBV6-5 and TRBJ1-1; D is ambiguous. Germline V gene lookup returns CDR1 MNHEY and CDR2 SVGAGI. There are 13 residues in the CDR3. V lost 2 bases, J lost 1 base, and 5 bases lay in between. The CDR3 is CASSYGKNTEAFF. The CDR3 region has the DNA TGTGCCAGCAGTTACGGTAAGAACACTGAAGCTTTCTTT.

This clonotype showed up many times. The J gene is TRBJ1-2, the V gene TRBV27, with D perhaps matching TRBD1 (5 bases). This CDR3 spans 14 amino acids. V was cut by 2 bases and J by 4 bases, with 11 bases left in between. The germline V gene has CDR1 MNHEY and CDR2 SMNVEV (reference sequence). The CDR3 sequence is CASSLKGPVYGYTF. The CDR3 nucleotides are TGTGCCAGCAGTTTAAAGGGGCCGGTCTATGGCTACACCTTC.

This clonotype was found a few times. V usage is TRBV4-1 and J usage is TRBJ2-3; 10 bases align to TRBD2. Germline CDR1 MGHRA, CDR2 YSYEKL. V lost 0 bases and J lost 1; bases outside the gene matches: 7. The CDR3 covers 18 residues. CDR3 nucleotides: TGCGCCAGCAGCCAAGACGGGGGGACTAGCGAGCGCACAGATACGCAGTATTTT. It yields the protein CASSQDGGTSERTDTQYF.

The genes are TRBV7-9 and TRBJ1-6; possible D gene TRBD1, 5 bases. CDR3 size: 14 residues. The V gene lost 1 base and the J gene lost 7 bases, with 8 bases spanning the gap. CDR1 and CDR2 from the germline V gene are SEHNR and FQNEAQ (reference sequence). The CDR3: CASSLVRGNSPLHF. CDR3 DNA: TGTGCCAGCAGCTTAGTTAGGGGAAATTCACCCCTCCACTTT. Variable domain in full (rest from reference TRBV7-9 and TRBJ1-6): DTGVSQNPRHKITKRGQNVTFRCDPISEHNRLYWYRQTLGQGPEFLTYFQNEAQLEKSRLLSDRFSAERPKGSFSTLEIQRTEQGDSAMYLCASSLVRGNSPLHFGNGTRLTVT.

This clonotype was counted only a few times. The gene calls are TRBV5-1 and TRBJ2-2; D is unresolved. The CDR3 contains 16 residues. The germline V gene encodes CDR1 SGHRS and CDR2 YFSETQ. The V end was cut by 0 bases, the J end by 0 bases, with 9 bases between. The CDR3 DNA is TGCGCCAGCAGCTTGGATGTTCCTCCGAACACCGGGGAGCTGTTTTTT. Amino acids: CASSLDVPPNTGELFF.

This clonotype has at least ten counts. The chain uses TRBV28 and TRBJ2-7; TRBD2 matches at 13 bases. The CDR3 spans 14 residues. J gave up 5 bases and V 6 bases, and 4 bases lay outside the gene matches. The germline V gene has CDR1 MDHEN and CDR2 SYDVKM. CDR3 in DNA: TGTGCCAGCAGCACAGGACTAGCGGGAGACGAGCAGTACTTC. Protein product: CASSTGLAGDEQYF.